This entry lists 26 T cell receptor beta chains sequenced from one sample in a study of T cell repertoires in cytomegalovirus infection. Via MiXCR, TCRdb re-called the reads, giving one row per CDR3 protein. Found here are fewer than 950,000 distinct CDR3 sequences, 32% of them singletons; the top ten hold around an eighth. Antigens for these TCRs are unknown. The sample was cultured CD8+ T cells from PBMCs, taken from culture after CMV antigen stimulation. These TCRs come from a human donor in good health (CMV status not recorded). Some clones in this sample may be carry-over from other donors' samples.

The V call is TRBV2, the J call TRBJ2-5, with a tentative D call TRBD1 (5 bases). The germline V gene has CDR1 SNHLY and CDR2 FYNNEI. Trimming removed 7 bases from V and 1 base from J, with 16 bases in between. The CDR3 is made up of 15 amino acids. CDR3: CASIKGRRAQETQYF. CDR3 nucleotides: TGTGCCAGCATTAAGGGGCGCCGGGCCCAAGAGACCCAGTACTTC.

The V and J genes are TRBV5-8 and TRBJ2-3; tentatively, D is TRBD1 or TRBD2 (5 bases each). Per germline, CDR1 SGHTS and CDR2 YDEGEE. CDR3 length: 15 amino acids. Between the trimmed V and J ends, which lost 2 bases and 3 bases, there was a span of 13 bases. The DNA of the CDR3 is TGTGCCAGCAGCTTTGGTGTCAGGGAGACAGATACGCAGTATTTT. Protein product: CASSFGVRETDTQYF.

Written as DNA, the CDR3 is TGTGCCAGCAGTAAGGGACAGGGAGGCTACGAGCAGTACTTC. Protein: CASSKGQGGYEQYF. The J gene is TRBJ2-7, the V gene TRBV27; 9 bases align to TRBD1. J lost 3 bases, V lost 5 bases, and 5 bases had no gene match. Germline V lookup: CDR1 MNHEY, CDR2 SMNVEV (reference sequence). The CDR3 contains 14 residues.

The chain combines TRBV27 with TRBJ1-1; 7 bases agree with TRBD1. V was clipped by 3 bases and J by 5 bases; unmatched bases: 9. The CDR3 has 15 residues. Germline values: CDR1 MNHEY, CDR2 SMNVEV (reference sequence). CDR3 amino acids: CASSFLTGAGTEAFF. The CDR3 coding sequence is TGTGCCAGCAGTTTTCTAACAGGGGCCGGGACTGAAGCTTTCTTT.

The J gene is TRBJ1-2, the V gene TRBV2; TRBD1 is a possible D gene (5 bases). V shed 4 bases and J shed 4 bases, with 10 bases lying between them. CDR1 and CDR2 from the germline V gene are SNHLY and FYNNEI. The CDR3 totals 13 residues. CDR3 sequence reads: CASSAGRAYGYTF. The CDR3 DNA reads TGTGCCAGCAGTGCGGGACGGGCCTATGGCTACACCTTC.

V usage is TRBV7-9 and J usage is TRBJ1-3, with D possibly being TRBD1 (5 bases). The germline CDR1 and CDR2 sequences are SEHNR and FQNEAQ (reference sequence). V lost 8 bases to trimming and J lost 1 base, with 15 bases between them. The length of the CDR3 is 15 residues. The CDR3 coding sequence is TGTGCCAGCCCGACAGTGGGCCGGTCTGGAAACACCATATATTTT. Translated: CASPTVGRSGNTIYF.

The rearrangement joins TRBV7-6 to TRBJ1-1, with D perhaps TRBD1 (5 bases). The germline V gene has CDR1 SGHVS and CDR2 FNYEAQ. Trimming removed 1 base from V and 5 bases from J, with 14 bases in between. This CDR3 region has 15 residues. The CDR3 is CASSLGAGTGTEAFF. The CDR3 DNA follows: TGTGCCAGCAGCTTAGGGGCAGGGACGGGGACTGAAGCTTTCTTT.

This sequence joins TRBV5-4 and TRBJ1-4, with D tentatively TRBD1 (5 bases). Trimming left V 3 bases short and J 7 bases short, with 13 bases between. Germline lookup yields CDR1 SGHNT and CDR2 YYREEE (reference sequence). This CDR3 has 14 residues. CDR3 residues: CASSSRGVGEKLFF. CDR3 nucleotides: TGTGCCAGCAGCTCTAGGGGAGTTGGTGAAAAACTGTTTTTT.

There are a few counts of this clonotype. This rearrangement joins TRBV6-2 or TRBV6-3 to TRBJ2-1; 7 nucleotides align to TRBD1. CDR3 length: 15 amino acids. Looked up from germline, CDR1 is MNHEY and CDR2 is SVGEGT. Losses at the gene ends were 10 bases for V and 4 bases for J; bases not matched to a gene: 13. CDR3 loop: CATFLEGGGYNEQFF. In DNA form, the CDR3 reads TGTGCCACCTTTCTTGAAGGGGGCGGTTACAATGAGCAGTTCTTC.

A few counts support this clonotype. The V call is TRBV19, the J call TRBJ1-2, with TRBD1 matching 9 bases. The CDR3 sequence is 20 residues long. Germline values: CDR1 LNHDA, CDR2 SQIVND (reference sequence). Unmatched junction bases numbered 18, after V lost 3 bases and J lost 1 base. The CDR3 coding sequence is TGTGCCAGTAGTATCCGCGGGACAGGGTTCGTCAAGGTCTTTAACTATGGCTACACCTTC. Translation gives CASSIRGTGFVKVFNYGYTF. The variable domain in full, completed from reference TRBV19 and TRBJ1-2, reads DGGITQSPKYLFRKEGQNVTLSCEQNLNHDAMYWYRQDPGQGLRLIYYSQIVNDFQKGDIAEGYSVSREKKESFPLTVTSAQKNPTAFYLCASSIRGTGFVKVFNYGYTFGSGTRLTVV.

This clonotype showed up just once. V and J are TRBV6-5 and TRBJ2-1; D is unresolved. With 0 bases removed from V and 3 bases from J, the gap between germline ends came to 6 bases. The CDR3 is made up of 14 amino acids. Per the germline V gene, CDR1 is MNHEY and CDR2 is SVGAGI. The CDR3 protein is CASSYSRLYNEQFF. The DNA for the CDR3 is TGTGCCAGCAGTTACTCCCGACTCTACAATGAGCAGTTCTTC.

This clonotype has a handful of counts. This sequence joins TRBV5-5 and TRBJ2-6, with D perhaps matching TRBD1 (5 bases). With 0 bases removed from V and 3 bases from J, the gap between germline ends came to 10 bases. CDR1 and CDR2 (germline): SGHKS, YYEKEE (reference sequence). This CDR3 contains 16 residues. The CDR3 is CASSLASGYGANVLTF. CDR3 DNA: TGTGCCAGCAGCTTGGCATCAGGGTATGGGGCCAACGTCCTGACTTTC.

The chain links TRBV5-3 to TRBJ2-5, with TRBD2 matching over 9 bases. TRBV5-3 is reported as an ORF; its role is uncertain. This CDR3 is built from 14 residues. V dropped 8 bases and J dropped 5; count of bases not matched to a gene: 10. The DNA of the CDR3 is TGTGCCAGCAGTCCCGGGACTAGCTATGAGACCCAGTACTTC. This encodes CASSPGTSYETQYF.

The chain joins TRBV27 to TRBJ1-2; TRBD1 matches 12 bases. The CDR3 sequence is 15 residues long. The germline V gene encodes CDR1 MNHEY and CDR2 SMNVEV (reference sequence). Unmatched junction bases numbered 6, after V lost 5 bases and J lost 5 bases. The CDR3 region has the DNA TGTGCCAGCAGTGACGGGACAGGGGGCGATTATGGCTACACCTTC. Its translation: CASSDGTGGDYGYTF.

This clonotype occurred a few times. This chain connects TRBV6-5 to TRBJ2-3; D is perhaps TRBD1 or TRBD2 (5 bases each). The CDR3 is 14 residues long. V was trimmed by 7 bases and J by 0 bases, leaving 11 bases between them. Germline CDR1 is MNHEY and CDR2 is SVGAGI. CDR3 DNA sequence: TGTGCCAGCACCCTGGGACGGAGCACAGATACGCAGTATTTT. This codes for CASTLGRSTDTQYF.

This clonotype was counted a few times. This chain uses TRBV6-2 or TRBV6-3 with TRBJ2-5; the D gene is possibly TRBD1 (7 bases). V lost 6 bases and J 5 bases, leaving 19 bases between the germline ends. The CDR3 contains 15 residues. The germline CDR1 and CDR2 sequences are MNHEY and SVGEGT. DNA for the CDR3: TGTGCCAGCAGACCAACCGACAGGGCGGGGGAGACCCAGTACTTC. Translated, it gives CASRPTDRAGETQYF.

This chain connects TRBV28 to TRBJ2-1; tentatively, D is TRBD2 (5 bases). CDR1 and CDR2 from the germline V gene are MDHEN and SYDVKM. CDR3 length: 13 residues. V lost 5 bases, J lost 12 bases, and 17 bases lay in between. The CDR3 sequence: CASSSGRRAGQFF. The CDR3 DNA reads as TGTGCCAGCAGTAGCGGTCGGCGCGCGGGGCAGTTCTTC.

The chain links TRBV29-1 to TRBJ1-2; TRBD1 aligns across 7 bases. Germline CDR1 reads SQVTM; CDR2 reads ANQGSEA. This CDR3 spans 14 amino acids. The ends lost 0 bases at V and 4 bases at J; junction bases unmatched: 5. The CDR3 bases are TGCAGCGTTGAAGAACAGGGGAGCGGCTATGGCTACACCTTC. Translated, it gives CSVEEQGSGYGYTF. The full variable domain, with the rest looked up from reference TRBV29-1 and TRBJ1-2, is SAVISQKPSRDICQRGTSLTIQCQVDSQVTMMFWYRQQPGQSLTLIATANQGSEATYESGFVIDKFPISRPNLTFSTLTVSNMSPEDSSIYLCSVEEQGSGYGYTFGSGTRLTVV.

The J gene is TRBJ2-5, the V gene TRBV2; D gene ambiguous. V was pared by 7 bases and J by 0 bases, with 12 bases between. The CDR3 runs 14 residues. Germline CDR1 is SNHLY and CDR2 is FYNNEI. CDR3: CASTPIGNQETQYF. The CDR3 DNA follows: TGTGCCAGCACTCCTATAGGGAACCAAGAGACCCAGTACTTC.

This clonotype was recorded at least ten times. The chain joins TRBV7-8 to TRBJ2-5, with 9 bases lining up with TRBD1. J lost 3 bases, V lost 4 bases, and 12 bases had no gene match. The CDR3 sequence is 17 residues long. Germline CDR1 SGHVS, CDR2 FQNEAQ. The CDR3 loop is CASSSPGGTGFEETQYF. CDR3 coding DNA: TGTGCCAGCAGCTCCCCGGGTGGGACAGGGTTTGAAGAGACCCAGTACTTC.

The rearrangement links TRBV5-4 to TRBJ1-2, with 7 bases matching TRBD1. V was pared by 4 bases and J by 6 bases, with 9 bases of the junction left unmatched. The CDR3 is 14 amino acids. Germline V gene lookup returns CDR1 SGHNT and CDR2 YYREEE (reference sequence). In nucleotides, the CDR3 is TGTGCCAGCAGCAAAGACAGGGATGGGAATGGCTACACCTTC. The encoded protein is CASSKDRDGNGYTF. The variable domain in full, with the rest retrieved from reference TRBV5-4 and TRBJ1-2, is ETGVTQSPTHLIKTRGQQVTLRCSSQSGHNTVSWYQQALGQGPQFIFQYYREEENGRGNFPPRFSGLQFPNYSSELNVNALELDDSALYLCASSKDRDGNGYTFGSGTRLTVV.

The V call is TRBV12-5, the J call TRBJ1-2, with a weak D call TRBD1 (5 bases). Germline V lookup: CDR1 LGHNT, CDR2 FRNRAP. Trimming removed 4 bases from V and 4 bases from J, with 10 bases in between. The CDR3 runs to 13 residues. DNA of the CDR3: TGTGCTAGTGGTTGGCCGGGACTCTATGGCTACACCTTC. It specifies CASGWPGLYGYTF.

In its sample, this clonotype was seen a few times. The rearrangement links TRBV18 to TRBJ1-1; 8 bases match TRBD1. Germline trimming cut 0 bases from V and 5 bases from J; bases unmatched to any gene: 5. CDR1 and CDR2 (germline): KGHSH, LQKENI. This CDR3 comprises 15 residues. The CDR3 loop is CASSPPRGQGTEAFF. The DNA of the CDR3 is TGTGCCAGCTCACCACCTCGCGGACAGGGAACTGAAGCTTTCTTT.

This clonotype occurred many times. The rearrangement joins TRBV7-8 to TRBJ2-5; D is ambiguous. This CDR3 spans 16 amino acids. Trimming removed 5 bases from V and 2 bases from J, with 18 bases in between. CDR1 and CDR2 from the germline V gene are SGHVS and FQNEAQ. CDR3 in amino acids: CASSANLKKLQETQYF. CDR3 DNA: TGTGCCAGCAGCGCCAACCTCAAAAAACTTCAAGAGACCCAGTACTTC.

The gene calls are TRBV9 and TRBJ2-1; TRBD2 matches at 10 bases. The CDR3 loop spans 15 amino acids. Trimming took 4 bases from V and 6 from J; bases not matched to a gene: 7. Germline V gene data show CDR1 as SGDLS and CDR2 as YYNGEE. The chain's CDR3 is CASSPAGGPSNEQFF. CDR3 DNA: TGTGCCAGCAGCCCAGCGGGGGGGCCCAGCAATGAGCAGTTCTTC.

The V gene is TRBV27, the J gene TRBJ1-6; 7 bases line up with TRBD1. The length of the CDR3 is 15 residues. Looked up from germline, CDR1 is MNHEY and CDR2 is SMNVEV (reference sequence). V lost 6 bases to trimming and J lost 2 bases; unmatched junction nucleotides: 4. The CDR3 DNA sequence: TGTGCCAGCAGAACAGGGGTTCCCTATAATTCACCCCTCCACTTT. This translates into CASRTGVPYNSPLHF.